Below are 27 T cell receptor beta chains sequenced from a single sample in a study of cytomegalovirus exposure and HLA in healthy donors. The assay was immunoSEQ multiplex PCR, and TCRdb's table has in-frame clones only and misses some. The repertoire holds some 100,000 clones, with 86% as singletons. Material for sequencing was PBMCs. The receptors come from a man aged 18 to 29 in good health and CMV-seronegative.

This clone was counted a few times. This chain uses TRBV19 with TRBJ2-7, with 9 bases lining up with TRBD2. In germline, CDR1 is LNHDA, CDR2 SQIVND (reference sequence). The length of the CDR3 is 14 residues. Unmatched junction bases numbered 8, after V lost 9 bases and J lost 2 bases. CDR3 residues: CASRASGKPYEQYF. The CDR3 nucleotides are TGTGCCAGCCGGGCTAGCGGGAAGCCCTACGAGCAGTACTTC.

The V call is TRBV6-1, the J call TRBJ1-2, with D perhaps TRBD1 (6 bases). The CDR3 extends over 15 amino acids. CDR1 and CDR2 (germline): MNHNS, SASEGT. Trimming pared 4 bases from V and 1 base from J, leaving 13 bases between. CDR3 amino acids: CASSGRTDFNYGYTF. The DNA for the CDR3 is TGTGCCAGCAGTGGCAGGACAGATTTTAACTATGGCTACACCTTC.

The chain is built from TRBV7-9 and TRBJ1-2, with 8 positions matching TRBD1. This CDR3 is built from 15 residues. V trimming: 5 bases; J trimming: 3 bases; junction bases outside the gene matches: 8. Germline values: CDR1 SEHNR, CDR2 FQNEAQ (reference sequence). CDR3 sequence reads: CASSPRTGSHYGYTF. The CDR3 DNA is TGTGCCAGCAGCCCACGGACAGGGAGTCACTATGGCTACACCTTC.

J is TRBJ1-3 and V is TRBV28, with D hard to call. The germline gives CDR1 MDHEN, CDR2 SYDVKM. Trimming shortened V by 4 bases and J by 2 bases, and 18 bases separated the two germline ends. The CDR3 loop spans 17 amino acids. This CDR3 is CASSSPARGKAGNTIYF. As DNA, the CDR3 is TGTGCCAGCAGTTCACCCGCCCGAGGGAAGGCTGGAAACACCATATATTTT.

There are a few counts of this clone. The chain has TRBV9 and TRBJ2-3, with 8 bases lining up with TRBD1. The CDR3 length is 13 residues. V lost 3 bases to trimming and J lost 5 bases; unmatched junction nucleotides: 2. The germline gives CDR1 SGDLS, CDR2 YYNGEE. For the CDR3, the DNA is TGTGCCAGCAGCGCGACAGGGGTAGATACGCAGTATTTT. Residues: CASSATGVDTQYF.

The V call is TRBV27, the J call TRBJ2-2; tentative D call: TRBD2 (7 bases). V lost 3 bases and J lost 4, with 21 bases in between. Germline values: CDR1 MNHEY, CDR2 SMNVEV (reference sequence). The CDR3 loop spans 18 amino acids. CDR3 region: CASSFIPSGGPGTGELFF. The CDR3 DNA reads TGTGCCAGCAGTTTTATCCCCTCGGGGGGCCCCGGCACCGGGGAGCTGTTTTTT.

This rearrangement joins TRBV30 to TRBJ1-5; maybe TRBD1 (6 bases). CDR1 is GTSNPN, CDR2 SVGIG, per germline (reference sequence). The V end lost 0 bases, the J end lost 5 bases, and 8 bases lay between the germline ends. CDR3 length: 13 amino acids. The CDR3 DNA reads TGTGCCTGGAGTGTACAGGGAGATCAGCCCCAGCATTTT. Residues: CAWSVQGDQPQHF. The whole variable domain, filled in from reference TRBV30 and TRBJ1-5, reads SQTIHQWPATLVQPVGSPLSLECTVEGTSNPNLYWYRQAAGRGLQLLFYSVGIGQISSEVPQNLSASRPQDRQFILSSKKLLLSDSGFYLCAWSVQGDQPQHFGDGTRLSIL.

This rearrangement joins TRBV5-4 to TRBJ2-7; 14 nucleotides agree with TRBD2. J lost 1 base, V lost 5 bases, and 2 bases had no gene match. Germline values: CDR1 SGHNT, CDR2 YYREEE (reference sequence). The CDR3 consists of 15 residues. The CDR3 DNA reads as TGTGCCAGCAGTGGGACTAGCGGGAGTTCCTACGAGCAGTACTTC. Encoded protein: CASSGTSGSSYEQYF.

The CDR3 loop reads CASSVSTGGEQYF. In DNA, the CDR3 is TGTGCCAGCAGTGTCTCCACGGGGGGCGAGCAGTACTTC. This chain joins TRBV25-1 and TRBJ2-7; 7 nucleotides agree with TRBD2. V dropped 4 bases and J dropped 6; count of bases not matched to a gene: 6. This CDR3 has 13 amino acids. The V gene's germline CDR1 is MGHDK and CDR2 SYGVNS.

This CDR3 is CASSLGLAVYEQYF. The DNA of the CDR3 is TGTGCCAGTAGTCTTGGACTAGCGGTCTACGAGCAGTACTTC. V usage is TRBV19 and J usage is TRBJ2-7; 10 nucleotides agree with TRBD2. V lost 5 bases and J lost 3; bases outside the gene matches: 4. Germline loops: CDR1 LNHDA, CDR2 SQIVND (reference sequence). The CDR3 length is 14 residues.

The chain is built from TRBV6-6 and TRBJ1-1; 8 bases match TRBD1. This CDR3 contains 14 residues. V lost 2 bases and J lost 3; bases outside the gene matches: 2. CDR1 MNHNY and CDR2 SVGAGI come from the germline V gene (reference sequence). CDR3 sequence reads: CASSYGTGDTEAFF. CDR3 nucleotide sequence: TGTGCCAGCAGTTACGGGACAGGAGACACTGAAGCTTTCTTT.

The chain employs TRBV5-4 and TRBJ1-1, with 9 bases aligning to TRBD1. In germline, CDR1 is SGHNT, CDR2 YYREEE (reference sequence). Losses at the gene ends were 1 base for V and 10 bases for J; bases not matched to a gene: 11. The CDR3 covers 15 residues. The CDR3 here is CASSLRGQGNGGAFF. CDR3 DNA: TGTGCCAGCAGCTTGAGGGGACAGGGAAATGGTGGAGCTTTCTTT.

The chain joins TRBV23-1 to TRBJ2-7; a weak D match, TRBD1 (6 bases). TRBV23-1 is sorted into the ORF group, with uncertain function. CDR3 length: 13 amino acids. V lost 4 bases, J lost 4 bases, and 11 bases lay in between. The CDR3 DNA reads as TGCGCCAGCAGTCCATCGGACAGTTACGAGCAGTACTTC. The encoded protein is CASSPSDSYEQYF.

This clone was found once. This chain joins TRBV5-1 and TRBJ2-5, with 11 bases matching TRBD2. CDR1 SGHRS and CDR2 YFSETQ come from the germline V gene. V was pared by 1 base and J by 2 bases, with 4 bases of the junction left unmatched. The CDR3 has 16 residues. DNA of the CDR3: TGCGCCAGCAGCTTGTACCTAGCGGGGGGACAAGAGACCCAGTACTTC. Residues: CASSLYLAGGQETQYF.

CDR3 nucleotide sequence: TGCGCCAGCAGCCCGGACAGGGTCCCCTACGAGCAGTACTTC. Translation gives CASSPDRVPYEQYF. The chain recombines TRBV5-1 with TRBJ2-7; TRBD1 matches 8 bases. The junction had 5 bases not matched to a gene; V was cut back by 4 bases and J by 2 bases. The CDR3 covers 14 residues. CDR1 is SGHRS and CDR2 is YFSETQ in the germline V gene. Based on the CDR3 plus reference TRBV5-1 and TRBJ2-7, the full variable domain is KAGVTQTPRYLIKTRGQQVTLSCSPISGHRSVSWYQQTPGQGLQFLFEYFSETQRNKGNFPGRFSGRQFSNSRSEMNVSTLELGDSALYLCASSPDRVPYEQYFGPGTRLTVT.

This rearrangement joins TRBV10-3 to TRBJ1-1, with a possible D match to TRBD1 (5 bases). The length of the CDR3 is 14 residues. The germline CDR1 and CDR2 sequences are ENHRY and SYGVKD. V was shortened by 7 bases and J by 5 bases, with 17 bases between the two germline ends. This chain's CDR3 is CAITMGPPGTEAFF. CDR3 DNA sequence: TGTGCCATCACGATGGGGCCCCCGGGTACTGAAGCTTTCTTT.

This clone was picked up one time. V usage is TRBV19 and J usage is TRBJ2-7, with TRBD2 matching 7 bases. CDR3 length: 17 amino acids. Germline CDR1 LNHDA, CDR2 SQIVND (reference sequence). V was clipped by 5 bases and J by 2 bases; unmatched bases: 15. CDR3 sequence reads: CASSGVPLAVDPYEQYF. The CDR3 DNA reads as TGTGCCAGTAGTGGGGTTCCGCTAGCGGTAGATCCCTACGAGCAGTACTTC. Full variable domain (missing parts from reference TRBV19 and TRBJ2-7): DGGITQSPKYLFRKEGQNVTLSCEQNLNHDAMYWYRQDPGQGLRLIYYSQIVNDFQKGDIAEGYSVSREKKESFPLTVTSAQKNPTAFYLCASSGVPLAVDPYEQYFGPGTRLTVT.

The chain joins TRBV10-2 to TRBJ2-5; 8 nucleotides line up with TRBD2. The CDR3 is 15 amino acids. Germline-derived CDR1 and CDR2 are WSHSY and SAAADI. V lost 6 bases to trimming and J lost 9 bases; unmatched junction nucleotides: 15. Written as DNA, the CDR3 is TGCGCCAGCAGCCGAGGAGGGGGGCTCGGGGGGGCCCAGTACTTC. It translates to CASSRGGGLGGAQYF.

This chain links TRBV6-1 with TRBJ2-7; 7 nucleotides align to TRBD1. The CDR3 runs 15 residues. The trim removed 6 bases at V and 2 bases at J, leaving 10 bases unmatched. In germline, CDR1 is MNHNS, CDR2 SASEGT. CDR3: CASSEWWDSPYEQYF. The CDR3 region has the DNA TGTGCCAGCAGCGAATGGTGGGACAGTCCCTACGAGCAGTACTTC.

The chain couples TRBV6-4 to TRBJ2-3; D unclear. V was pared by 4 bases and J by 2 bases, with 7 bases between. Per the germline V gene, CDR1 is MRHNA and CDR2 is SNTAGT. The CDR3 is 13 residues long. CDR3 amino acids: CASSADSTDTQYF. CDR3 nucleotide sequence: TGTGCCAGCAGTGCTGACTCCACAGATACGCAGTATTTT.

The chain has TRBV6-5 and TRBJ1-5, with a possible D match to TRBD1 (5 bases). The CDR3 loop spans 14 amino acids. With 8 bases removed from V and 0 bases from J, the gap between germline ends came to 11 bases. The germline V gene has CDR1 MNHEY and CDR2 SVGAGI. CDR3 sequence (DNA): TGTGCCAGCCGACGGGGGGATAGCAATCAGCCCCAGCATTTT. Residues: CASRRGDSNQPQHF.

The chain uses TRBV6-5 and TRBJ2-1; D unresolved. With 8 bases removed from V and 10 bases from J, the gap between germline ends came to 18 bases. The CDR3 is 13 residues long. CDR1 is MNHEY, CDR2 SVGAGI, per germline. CDR3 sequence reads: CASHRNYKEEQFF. CDR3 coding DNA: TGTGCCAGCCATAGAAACTATAAGGAGGAGCAGTTCTTC.

This sequence joins TRBV9 and TRBJ2-2, with 9 nucleotides matching TRBD1. The germline V gene encodes CDR1 SGDLS and CDR2 YYNGEE. J gave up 7 bases and V 3 bases, and 7 bases lay outside the gene matches. This CDR3 is 15 amino acids long. The CDR3 nucleotides are TGTGCCAGCAGCGGAGACAGGGGGAAGAGCGGGGAGCTGTTTTTT. This translates into CASSGDRGKSGELFF. Supplemented by reference TRBV9 and TRBJ2-2, the full variable domain reads DSGVTQTPKHLITATGQRVTLRCSPRSGDLSVYWYQQSLDQGLQFLIQYYNGEERAKGNILERFSAQQFPDLHSELNLSSLELGDSALYFCASSGDRGKSGELFFGEGSRLTVL.

The chain combines TRBV2 with TRBJ1-1; 10 bases agree with TRBD1. Germline CDR1 reads SNHLY; CDR2 reads FYNNEI. The CDR3 sequence is 15 residues long. Unmatched junction bases numbered 8, after V lost 3 bases and J lost 7 bases. As DNA, the CDR3 is TGTGCCAGCAGTGACCCGGGACAGGGGATCATTGAAGCTTTCTTT. Amino acid sequence: CASSDPGQGIIEAFF.

This clone was seen a single time. This sample also contains other DNA sequences that code for the same CDR3. This chain connects TRBV5-1 to TRBJ2-5, with TRBD1 matching over 7 bases. Germline assignment: CDR1 SGHRS and CDR2 YFSETQ. The CDR3 runs 15 residues. V trimming: 4 bases; J trimming: 7 bases; junction bases outside the gene matches: 13. The CDR3 DNA reads as TGCGCCAGCAGCGAGGGACAGAACTGGGGTGGGACCCAGTACTTC. It translates to CASSEGQNWGGTQYF.

The chain uses TRBV9 and TRBJ1-1; D is possibly TRBD1 (5 bases). This CDR3 has 15 amino acids. The V end was cut by 0 bases, the J end by 0 bases, with 9 bases between. The V gene's germline CDR1 is SGDLS and CDR2 YYNGEE. This chain's CDR3 is CASSVGRVMNTEAFF. The CDR3 DNA is TGTGCCAGCAGCGTAGGCAGGGTGATGAACACTGAAGCTTTCTTT.

This CDR3 is CASSVRDVDIQYF. DNA for the CDR3: TGTGCCAGCAGTGTTAGAGATGTGGACATTCAGTACTTC. This chain links TRBV6-1 with TRBJ2-4; D not certain. Per the germline V gene, CDR1 is MNHNS and CDR2 is SASEGT. V gave up 4 bases and J gave up 8 bases, with 12 bases separating them. The CDR3 spans 13 residues.